A selection of T cell receptor beta chains follows, all from one sample in a study of shared clonotypes between healthy human individuals. Clones were read by immunoSEQ multiplex PCR, and TCRdb kept only the in-frame ones, dropping some. The sample has approximately 2,200,000 clones, approximately 94% seen once. The sequenced sample was naive CD8+ T cells from PBMCs. These receptors were obtained from a man between 18 and 29 years old in good health. Some clones in this sample may be carry-over from other donors' samples. Both conserved end residues are part of each CDR3. D genes are given only for firm matches. Clone sizes are given selectively: once, few, many, or a class where the clone is expanded.

NA	TRBV5-6	TRBJ2-7	NA	CASSQGRPEQYF	TGTGCCAGCAGCCAGGGGCGACCCGAGCAGTACTTC
NA	TRBV9	TRBJ1-5	TRBD1	CASSPSGQPNNQPQHF	TGTGCCAGCAGCCCCTCGGGACAGCCAAACAATCAGCCCCAGCATTTT
NA	TRBV29-1	TRBJ2-7	NA	CSVTGLGYEQYF	TGCAGCGTCACAGGACTGGGGTACGAGCAGTACTTC
NA	TRBV11-2	TRBJ2-7	NA	CASSFGPEISYEQYF	TGTGCCAGCAGCTTCGGGCCAGAAATTTCCTACGAGCAGTACTTC
NA	TRBV27	TRBJ2-7	TRBD1	CASSWDRGPEQYF	TGTGCCAGCAGTTGGGACAGGGGGCCCGAGCAGTACTTC
NA	TRBV7-2	TRBJ2-1	NA	CASSLHPRLYNEQFF	TGTGCCAGCAGCTTACACCCCCGACTTTACAATGAGCAGTTCTTC
NA	TRBV27	TRBJ2-7	TRBD2	CASSSTSGVTPYEQYF	TGTGCCAGCAGTTCGACTAGCGGGGTCACCCCCTACGAGCAGTACTTC
NA	TRBV7-9	TRBJ1-3	NA	CASSPGEWNTIYF	TGTGCCAGCAGCCCCGGCGAGTGGAACACCATATATTTT
NA	TRBV9	TRBJ2-1	NA	CASSVPALEQFF	TGTGCCAGCAGCGTACCAGCTCTCGAGCAGTTCTTC
few	TRBV16	TRBJ2-2	NA	CASSRSTGELFF	TGTGCCAGCAGCCGGAGCACCGGGGAGCTGTTTTTT
NA	TRBV5-4	TRBJ2-2	TRBD1	CAHDRAGELFF	TGTGCCCACGACAGGGCCGGGGAGCTGTTTTTT
NA	TRBV7-8	TRBJ2-5	TRBD2	CASTAGGVKETQYF	TGTGCCAGCACCGCGGGGGGCGTGAAGGAGACCCAGTACTTC
NA	TRBV27	TRBJ2-1	TRBD2	CASSLSGRANEQFF	TGTGCCAGCAGTTTGAGCGGGAGGGCCAATGAGCAGTTCTTC
NA	TRBV19	TRBJ2-7	TRBD2	CASSASGFGYEQYF	TGTGCCAGTAGCGCTAGCGGGTTCGGATACGAGCAGTACTTC